One sample yielded the 10 T cell receptor beta chains listed below, sequenced in a study of shared clonotypes between healthy human individuals. Method: immunoSEQ multiplex PCR; TCRdb's copy keeps in-frame clones and lacks some. The table shows more than 200,000 clones, with 65% to 70% occurring only once. What was sequenced was memory CD4+ T cells sorted from blood. The subset was: CD45RA-negative fraction. These receptors all stem from a man between 25 and 39 years old in good health.

The genes are TRBV7-2 and TRBJ2-7; 7 nucleotides align to TRBD2. The germline V gene has CDR1 SGHTA and CDR2 FQGNSA. CDR3 size: 13 residues. With V trimmed by 6 bases and J by 2 bases, 4 bases remained unmatched. CDR3 loop: CASSGGRAYEQYF. DNA of the CDR3: TGTGCCAGCAGTGGGGGGAGGGCCTACGAGCAGTACTTC.

The rearrangement links TRBV2 to TRBJ2-3; D not certain. Trimming took off 6 bases at V and 3 bases at J, with 7 bases between the two ends. CDR3 length equals 12 residues. CDR1 is SNHLY, CDR2 FYNNEI, per germline. The CDR3 DNA sequence: TGTGCCAGCAGGTACCCGACAGATACGCAGTATTTT. Protein product: CASRYPTDTQYF.

J is TRBJ2-4 and V is TRBV5-1, with D tentatively TRBD1 (6 bases). Trimming removed 0 bases at V and 4 bases at J, with 8 bases between. CDR3 length equals 14 residues. Per germline, CDR1 SGHRS and CDR2 YFSETQ. In nucleotides, the CDR3 is TGCGCCAGCAGCTTGGACAGGGTAAAAAACATTCAGTACTTC. Translating it yields CASSLDRVKNIQYF.

The chain joins TRBV4-2 to TRBJ1-4; D uncertain. V lost 0 bases, J lost 5 bases, and 7 bases lay in between. Germline V gene data show CDR1 as LGHNA and CDR2 as YNFKEQ. The CDR3 has 14 amino acids. This chain's CDR3 is CASSQDWKNEKLFF. DNA for the CDR3: TGTGCCAGCAGCCAAGATTGGAAGAATGAAAAACTGTTTTTT.

CDR3 residues: CASSNGGQPEKLFF. CDR3 bases: TGTGCCAGCAGCAACGGGGGACAGCCCGAAAAACTGTTTTTT. V and J are TRBV21-1 and TRBJ1-4; the table's D call of TRBD1 was not tested on the DNA. TRBV21-1 represents a pseudogene. The CDR3 spans 14 residues.

The chain has TRBV5-5 and TRBJ1-1; D is unclear. This CDR3 spans 14 amino acids. The V end was cut by 2 bases, the J end by 4 bases, with 12 bases between. Germline V gene sequence: CDR1 SGHKS, CDR2 YYEKEE (reference sequence). The DNA for the CDR3 is TGTGCCAGCAGCTTCCAACCGAGACCCACTGAAGCTTTCTTT. Protein: CASSFQPRPTEAFF.

The V gene is TRBV7-8, the J gene TRBJ2-1; 9 positions agree with TRBD2. Per germline, CDR1 SGHVS and CDR2 FQNEAQ. This CDR3 comprises 14 residues. The J segment lost 6 bases and the V segment lost 9 bases, leaving 9 bases of the junction unmatched. The CDR3 region is CASGGREGFNEQFF. Here the CDR3 DNA reads TGTGCCAGTGGAGGGCGGGAGGGATTCAATGAGCAGTTCTTC.

This chain joins TRBV6-4 and TRBJ1-3; D gene uncertain. CDR1 is MRHNA and CDR2 is SNTAGT in the germline V gene. The V gene lost 6 bases and the J gene lost 1 base, with 16 bases spanning the gap. This CDR3 has 16 residues. In DNA form, the CDR3 reads TGTGCCAGCAGAGTGGGCAGTTTATTTTCTGGAAACACCATATATTTT. This translates into CASRVGSLFSGNTIYF.

The chain recombines TRBV7-8 with TRBJ2-7; perhaps D is TRBD1 or TRBD2 (5 bases each). V lost 3 bases, J lost 3 bases, and 15 bases lay in between. Per germline, CDR1 SGHVS and CDR2 FQNEAQ. This CDR3 contains 15 residues. CDR3 DNA: TGTGCCAGCAGCTTGCAACCGGGACGGAACTACGAGCAGTACTTC. Translating it yields CASSLQPGRNYEQYF.

This clone was counted once. The rearrangement links TRBV7-2 to TRBJ1-5, with TRBD1 as a possible D gene (5 bases). V gave up 1 base and J gave up 5 bases, with 12 bases separating them. The CDR3 spans 15 residues. Germline V gene data show CDR1 as SGHTA and CDR2 as FQGNSA. The CDR3 reads CASSLDSRGDQPQHF. DNA of the CDR3: TGTGCCAGCAGCTTAGACTCGCGGGGGGATCAGCCCCAGCATTTT.